The 32 T cell receptor beta chains below were found in one sample sequenced in a study of T cells in Graves' hyperthyroidism and ophthalmopathy. Regions amplified from RNA transcripts were the TCR beta CDR3 regions. When the TCR CDR3 underwent first-round RT-PCR, the HTBI primer set was used. Each CDR3 protein gets one entry after TCRdb re-called the multiplex PCR reads with MiXCR. This sample has some 530,000 distinct CDR3 sequences, with approximately 22% found just once. The sample was blood. Receptors originate from a woman between 65 and 79 years old with Graves' ophthalmopathy.

The chain uses TRBV2 and TRBJ2-2; D call uncertain. This CDR3 region has 12 residues. CDR1 SNHLY and CDR2 FYNNEI come from the germline V gene. V gave up 3 bases and J gave up 2 bases, with 1 base separating them. The DNA for the CDR3 is TGTGCCAGCAGTGATAACACCGGGGAGCTGTTTTTT. Protein product: CASSDNTGELFF.

The CDR3 bases are TGTGCCAGCAGCTTGGGACTAGCCTACAATGAGCAGTTCTTC. Amino acid sequence: CASSLGLAYNEQFF. The chain couples TRBV7-9 to TRBJ2-1; 8 nucleotides match TRBD2. Germline loops: CDR1 SEHNR, CDR2 FQNEAQ (reference sequence). V gave up 3 bases and J gave up 2 bases; unmatched junction bases: 0. This CDR3 comprises 14 residues.

Note on this clonotype: With a much larger clone just one base away, this may be a read error. The rearrangement joins TRBV28 to TRBJ1-5; 7 bases are shared with TRBD1. Germline V gene lookup returns CDR1 MDHEN and CDR2 SYDVKM. This CDR3 region has 16 residues. CDR3: CASSPTGVVSNRPQHF. CDR3 nucleotide sequence: TGTGCCAGCAGCCCCACAGGGGTGGTAAGCAATCGGCCCCAGCATTTT. The full variable domain, its missing parts supplied by reference TRBV28 and TRBJ1-5, is DVKVTQSSRYLVKRTGEKVFLECVQDMDHENMFWYRQDPGLGLRLIYFSYDVKMKEKGDIPEGYSVSREKKERFSLILESASTNQTSMYLCASSPTGVVSNRPQHFGDGTRLSIL.

In this sample, this clonotype turned up many times. J is TRBJ1-1 and V is TRBV12-3 or TRBV12-4; TRBD1 might be the D (5 bases). V was clipped by 4 bases and J by 0 bases, with 12 bases between them. This CDR3 comprises 15 residues. The CDR3 reads CASSSDSGMNTEAFF. The CDR3 bases are TGTGCCAGCAGTTCTGACAGCGGAATGAACACTGAAGCTTTCTTT.

The chain has TRBV6-2 or TRBV6-3 and TRBJ2-7, with 7 positions matching TRBD1. The V segment lost 6 bases and the J segment 6 bases; nucleotides outside the gene matches: 5. In germline, CDR1 is MNHEY, CDR2 SVGEGT. The CDR3 runs to 12 residues. The CDR3 DNA reads as TGTGCCAGCAGCCGACGACAGGGCGAGCAGTACTTC. This sequence encodes CASSRRQGEQYF.

This clonotype was seen only a few times. The J gene is TRBJ2-7, the V gene TRBV19, with 7 bases that match TRBD1. The germline CDR1 and CDR2 sequences are LNHDA and SQIVND (reference sequence). Trimming cost V 5 bases and J 4 bases; bases outside gene matches: 11. The CDR3 is 15 amino acids. For the CDR3, the DNA is TGTGCCAGTAGTGCCGGTTTGGGGACAGCGTACGAGCAGTACTTC. Its protein is CASSAGLGTAYEQYF. The variable domain in full, completed from reference TRBV19 and TRBJ2-7, reads DGGITQSPKYLFRKEGQNVTLSCEQNLNHDAMYWYRQDPGQGLRLIYYSQIVNDFQKGDIAEGYSVSREKKESFPLTVTSAQKNPTAFYLCASSAGLGTAYEQYFGPGTRLTVT.

Only a few counts were recorded for this clonotype. This chain uses TRBV20-1 with TRBJ2-2; D remains unclear. The CDR3 totals 13 residues. CDR1 is DFQATT and CDR2 is SNEGSKA in the germline V gene (reference sequence). Between the trimmed V and J ends, which lost 2 bases and 4 bases, there was a span of 8 bases. CDR3 nucleotide sequence: TGCAGTGCTAGAAGTCTTGTCACCGGGGAGCTGTTTTTT. Protein: CSARSLVTGELFF.

At least ten counts were recorded for this clonotype. The chain is built from TRBV7-3 and TRBJ2-1; TRBD2 matches 9 bases. The CDR3 runs 16 residues. The trim removed 3 bases at V and 4 bases at J, leaving 7 bases unmatched. Per germline, CDR1 SGHTA and CDR2 FQGTGA. DNA for the CDR3: TGTGCCAGCAGCTTCACCGGGACTAGCATATACAATGAGCAGTTCTTC. Translation gives CASSFTGTSIYNEQFF.

J is TRBJ1-2 and V is TRBV9; D call uncertain. CDR3 length equals 14 residues. V was cut by 4 bases and J by 4 bases, with 14 bases left in between. Germline V gene data show CDR1 as SGDLS and CDR2 as YYNGEE. CDR3 in DNA: TGTGCCAGCAGCCCAGCCGGGCTTACCTATGGCTACACCTTC. It translates to CASSPAGLTYGYTF.

The table lists this clonotype with a few counts. The rearrangement joins TRBV5-1 to TRBJ2-3, with TRBD2 matching over 11 bases. Trimming cost V 4 bases and J 6 bases; bases outside gene matches: 13. The CDR3 is made up of 17 amino acids. Germline lookup yields CDR1 SGHRS and CDR2 YFSETQ. The chain's CDR3 is CASSRGLAAPSGDTQYF. CDR3 DNA: TGCGCCAGCAGCCGGGGACTAGCGGCTCCCAGCGGGGATACGCAGTATTTT. Drawing the rest from reference TRBV5-1 and TRBJ2-3, the complete variable domain is KAGVTQTPRYLIKTRGQQVTLSCSPISGHRSVSWYQQTPGQGLQFLFEYFSETQRNKGNFPGRFSGRQFSNSRSEMNVSTLELGDSALYLCASSRGLAAPSGDTQYFGPGTRLTVL.

The chain links TRBV15 to TRBJ2-5; 7 nucleotides line up with TRBD2. The CDR3 spans 13 residues. Germline V gene data show CDR1 as LNHNV and CDR2 as YYDKDF (reference sequence). V trimming: 4 bases; J trimming: 2 bases; junction bases outside the gene matches: 1. The CDR3 loop reads CATSNGGQETQYF. The CDR3 nucleotides are TGTGCCACCAGCAACGGGGGGCAAGAGACCCAGTACTTC.

The V call is TRBV2, the J call TRBJ1-3; D is unclear. CDR1 and CDR2 from the germline V gene are SNHLY and FYNNEI. The CDR3 is made up of 13 amino acids. V lost 8 bases, J lost 0 bases, and 8 bases lay in between. CDR3 coding DNA: TGTGCCAGCGAAGCAAACTCTGGAAACACCATATATTTT. It is translated as CASEANSGNTIYF.

The chain combines TRBV4-2 with TRBJ2-1, with D perhaps matching TRBD2 (6 bases). The length of the CDR3 is 15 residues. Germline CDR1 and CDR2: LGHNA and YNFKEQ. Between the trimmed V and J ends, which lost 2 bases and 9 bases, there was a span of 17 bases. CDR3: CASSQHRVQEGEQFF. DNA for the CDR3: TGTGCCAGCAGCCAACACCGGGTGCAGGAGGGTGAGCAGTTCTTC.

The rearrangement uses TRBV6-1 and TRBJ2-3; TRBD2 matches 13 bases. The V gene end was trimmed by 5 bases and the J gene end by 4 bases; junction bases not matched to a gene: 6. Germline V gene data show CDR1 as MNHNS and CDR2 as SASEGT. This CDR3 has 16 residues. The CDR3 protein is CASSRTSGSFADTQYF. Here the CDR3 DNA reads TGTGCCAGCAGTCGGACTAGCGGGAGTTTCGCAGATACGCAGTATTTT.

J is TRBJ2-3 and V is TRBV6-2 or TRBV6-3; unclear D gene. V was clipped by 4 bases and J by 6 bases, with 17 bases between them. Germline V gives CDR1 MNHEY, CDR2 SVGEGT. The CDR3 is 15 amino acids. In nucleotides, the CDR3 is TGTGCCAGCAGTTCCCAATTCCCCCCCGTCGATACGCAGTATTTT. Translation gives CASSSQFPPVDTQYF.

The genes are TRBV5-6 and TRBJ2-1, with D uncertain. Trimming shortened V by 0 bases and J by 7 bases, and 8 bases separated the two germline ends. This CDR3 is built from 13 residues. Germline CDR1 is SGHDT and CDR2 is YYEEEE. CDR3 in DNA: TGTGCCAGCAGCTTGGCAAATAGGAATGAGCAGTTCTTC. This encodes CASSLANRNEQFF.

This clonotype was observed a few times. A read error may be the cause here, since a much bigger clone is one base away. The CDR3 sequence is CASSVAGGPGERFF. The CDR3 DNA reads as TGTGCCAGCAGTGTAGCGGGAGGGCCAGGGGAGCGGTTCTTC. This chain links TRBV3-1 with TRBJ2-1; 11 nucleotides align to TRBD2. The CDR3 is 14 amino acids. CDR1 LGHDT and CDR2 YNNKEL come from the germline V gene (reference sequence).

This clonotype came up many times. The CDR3 loop reads CASARMNTEAFF. The CDR3 region has the DNA TGTGCTAGTGCCCGGATGAACACTGAAGCTTTCTTT. V is TRBV12-5 and J is TRBJ1-1; D ambiguous. From germline, CDR1 is LGHNT and CDR2 FRNRAP. V lost 7 bases and J 0 bases, leaving 6 bases between the germline ends. The length of the CDR3 is 12 residues.

Only a few counts were recorded for this clonotype. The CDR3: CAISDSRKNYGYTF. CDR3 DNA: TGTGCCATCAGTGATAGTAGGAAAAACTATGGCTACACCTTC. V gene TRBV10-3 combines with J gene TRBJ1-2; no definite D call. The CDR3 is 14 residues long. Between the trimmed V and J ends, which lost 3 bases and 2 bases, there was a span of 10 bases. CDR1 is ENHRY, CDR2 SYGVKD, per germline.

The rearrangement links TRBV3-1 to TRBJ2-7; D might be TRBD1 (6 bases). The CDR3 spans 14 residues. Between the trimmed V and J ends, which lost 4 bases and 6 bases, there was a span of 16 bases. Germline V lookup: CDR1 LGHDT, CDR2 YNNKEL (reference sequence). The CDR3 DNA reads as TGTGCCAGCAGCCGCACATACGGACAGCTCGAGCAGTACTTC. Encoded protein: CASSRTYGQLEQYF.

The J gene is TRBJ1-2, the V gene TRBV6-1; 7 positions agree with TRBD1. Germline assignment: CDR1 MNHNS and CDR2 SASEGT. The V segment lost 6 bases and the J segment 5 bases; nucleotides outside the gene matches: 6. The CDR3 is 13 residues long. The CDR3 loop reads CASSQDREYGYTF. The CDR3 region has the DNA TGTGCCAGCAGCCAAGACAGGGAATATGGCTACACCTTC.

The gene calls are TRBV7-2 and TRBJ1-2; D unclear. Germline V gene sequence: CDR1 SGHTA, CDR2 FQGNSA. This CDR3 is 13 amino acids long. The ends were cut back, 4 bases at V and 6 bases at J, with 12 bases in the middle. In nucleotides, the CDR3 is TGTGCCAGCAGCTCTGGGAGGGAGGATGGCTACACCTTC. Translated, it gives CASSSGREDGYTF.

This clonotype has a handful of counts. The DNA for the CDR3 is TGTGCCAGCAGATCGGGGGCCGGGGAGCTGTTTTTT. Encoded protein: CASRSGAGELFF. This rearrangement joins TRBV6-2 or TRBV6-3 to TRBJ2-2; D perhaps matches TRBD2 (6 bases). This CDR3 comprises 12 residues. The germline V gene encodes CDR1 MNHEY and CDR2 SVGEGT. The V gene lost 6 bases and the J gene lost 6 bases, with 8 bases spanning the gap.

This clonotype turned up a few times. The chain recombines TRBV12-3 or TRBV12-4 with TRBJ2-7; D remains unclear. V was clipped by 2 bases and J by 3 bases, with 11 bases between them. This CDR3 region has 14 residues. The CDR3 DNA reads TGTGCCAGCAGTTTAAATCCCGACCTCTACGAGCAGTACTTC. It encodes CASSLNPDLYEQYF.

This clonotype was counted many times. J is TRBJ1-5 and V is TRBV28; TRBD1 aligns across 12 bases. V lost 2 bases, J lost 3 bases, and 2 bases stayed unmatched. Germline V gives CDR1 MDHEN, CDR2 SYDVKM. This CDR3 comprises 16 residues. In DNA form, the CDR3 reads TGTGCCAGCAGTTTAGGGACAGGGGGCCACAATCAGCCCCAGCATTTT. Translated: CASSLGTGGHNQPQHF.

In its sample, this clonotype was seen a few times. This chain links TRBV6-1 with TRBJ2-5; 10 bases are a match to TRBD1. Germline V gives CDR1 MNHNS, CDR2 SASEGT. There are 15 residues in the CDR3. V was pared by 8 bases and J by 5 bases, with 11 bases of the junction left unmatched. The CDR3 spells CASPPGTGVGETQYF. CDR3 bases: TGTGCCAGCCCGCCAGGGACAGGGGTGGGCGAGACCCAGTACTTC.

This clonotype was seen ten or more times. This rearrangement joins TRBV28 to TRBJ2-1; D not resolved. This CDR3 has 15 amino acids. CDR1 MDHEN and CDR2 SYDVKM come from the germline V gene. With 6 bases removed from V and 0 bases from J, the gap between germline ends came to 12 bases. DNA for the CDR3: TGTGCCAGCAGCTTAGACCGAAGCTCCTACAATGAGCAGTTCTTC. Translated, it gives CASSLDRSSYNEQFF.

Ten or more counts support this clonotype. The genes are TRBV24-1 and TRBJ2-3; D is perhaps TRBD2 (6 bases). This CDR3 contains 14 residues. Germline V gene data show CDR1 as KGHDR and CDR2 as SFDVKD. Trimming stripped 5 bases from V and 7 bases from J, with 15 bases between. CDR3 amino acids: CATSAGVTSNTQYF. Here the CDR3 DNA reads TGTGCCACCAGTGCTGGGGTGACTAGTAATACGCAGTATTTT.

This clonotype was observed a few times. The genes are TRBV3-1 and TRBJ1-3; D might be TRBD1 (5 bases). Trimming stripped 1 base from V and 3 bases from J, with 10 bases between. The CDR3 length is 15 residues. CDR1 is LGHDT and CDR2 is YNNKEL in the germline V gene (reference sequence). The DNA of the CDR3 is TGTGCCAGCAGCCAAGTAGTCAGGGATGGAAACACCATATATTTT. Its translation: CASSQVVRDGNTIYF.

The J gene is TRBJ2-7, the V gene TRBV7-2, with TRBD2 matching over 10 bases. The V gene's germline CDR1 is SGHTA and CDR2 FQGNSA. The CDR3 is made up of 17 amino acids. V was pared by 0 bases and J by 4 bases, with 9 bases of the junction left unmatched. CDR3 sequence: CASSLASGTSEDYEQYF. The CDR3 DNA follows: TGTGCCAGCAGCTTAGCATCCGGGACTAGCGAAGATTACGAGCAGTACTTC.

The chain uses TRBV7-2 and TRBJ2-3; TRBD1 might be the D (5 bases). Trimming left V 1 base short and J 5 bases short, with 13 bases between. CDR1 and CDR2 (germline): SGHTA, FQGNSA. The CDR3 extends over 15 amino acids. The chain's CDR3 is CASSLGPLGLDTQYF. Here the CDR3 DNA reads TGTGCCAGCAGCTTAGGCCCTTTGGGGCTAGATACGCAGTATTTT.

This clonotype was observed many times. The genes are TRBV20-1 and TRBJ1-2; TRBD1 matches at 8 bases. Trimming removed 5 bases from V and 4 bases from J; junction bases left unmatched: 12. This CDR3 spans 15 amino acids. CDR1 and CDR2 (germline): DFQATT, SNEGSKA (reference sequence). CDR3 DNA: TGCAGTGCTGACACCTCCGGACAGGGCTTCTATGGCTACACCTTC. This encodes CSADTSGQGFYGYTF.